The T cell receptor beta chain described here comes from a study of blood T cell repertoires in COVID-19. This CDR3 contains 13 residues. Germline V CDR1 and CDR2: LNHDA, SQIVND (reference sequence). V was pared by 5 bases and J by 2 bases, with 9 bases between. In the original processing: Nucleated cell counts were estimated from reference gene primer amplification. Assay: immunoSEQ multiplex PCR; the TCRdb copy retains only in-frame clones and omits some. V, J and clone size were drawn from that table, and D and trimming were deduced from the DNA. The repertoire holds over 95,000 clones, with around 81% as singletons.

Sequenced material: peripheral blood. This TCR derives from a human donor in a cohort sampled during active COVID-19. The rearrangement uses TRBV19 and TRBJ1-1; D possibly corresponds to TRBD1 (5 bases). The CDR3 coding sequence is TGTGCCAGTAGTTGGCAGGGCAACACTGAAGCTTTCTTT. This sequence encodes CASSWQGNTEAFF.